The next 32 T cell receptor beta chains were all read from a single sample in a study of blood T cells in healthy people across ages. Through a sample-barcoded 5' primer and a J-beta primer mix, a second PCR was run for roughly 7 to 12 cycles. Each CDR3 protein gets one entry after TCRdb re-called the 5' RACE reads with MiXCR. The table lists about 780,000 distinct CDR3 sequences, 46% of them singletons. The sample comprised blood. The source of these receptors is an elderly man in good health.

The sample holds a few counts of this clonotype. The CDR3 DNA reads as TGTGCCACTACCCCGGGGGGGACGTACCAAGAGACCCAGTACTTC. Amino acid sequence: CATTPGGTYQETQYF. The V and J genes are TRBV6-5 and TRBJ2-5; 8 positions match TRBD2. V was clipped by 10 bases and J by 0 bases; unmatched bases: 10. Germline CDR1 reads MNHEY; CDR2 reads SVGAGI. This CDR3 has 15 residues.

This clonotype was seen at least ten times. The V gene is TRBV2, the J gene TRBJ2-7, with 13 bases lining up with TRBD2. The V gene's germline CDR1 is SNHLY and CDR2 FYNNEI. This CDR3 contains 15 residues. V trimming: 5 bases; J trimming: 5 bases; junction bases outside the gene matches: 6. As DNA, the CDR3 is TGTGCCAGCAGTCCCCAGGGACTAGCGGGGAACGAGCAGTACTTC. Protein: CASSPQGLAGNEQYF.

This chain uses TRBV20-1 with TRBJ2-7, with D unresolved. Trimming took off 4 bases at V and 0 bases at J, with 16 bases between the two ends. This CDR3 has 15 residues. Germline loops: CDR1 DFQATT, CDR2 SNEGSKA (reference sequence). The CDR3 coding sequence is TGCAGTGCTAATCCATTGGCGGTAAGCTCCTACGAGCAGTACTTC. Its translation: CSANPLAVSSYEQYF.

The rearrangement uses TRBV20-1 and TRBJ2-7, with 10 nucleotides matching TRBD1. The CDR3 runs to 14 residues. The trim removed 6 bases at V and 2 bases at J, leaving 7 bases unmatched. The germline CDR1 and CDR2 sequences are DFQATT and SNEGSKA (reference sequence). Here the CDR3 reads CSAATGTGAYEQYF. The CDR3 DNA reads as TGCAGTGCCGCCACCGGGACAGGGGCCTACGAGCAGTACTTC.

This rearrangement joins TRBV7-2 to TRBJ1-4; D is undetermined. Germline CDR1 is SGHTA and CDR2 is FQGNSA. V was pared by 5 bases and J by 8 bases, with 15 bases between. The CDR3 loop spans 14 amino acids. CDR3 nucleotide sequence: TGTGCCAGCAGCACCCGACAAGCAGGCGAAAAACTGTTTTTT. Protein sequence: CASSTRQAGEKLFF.

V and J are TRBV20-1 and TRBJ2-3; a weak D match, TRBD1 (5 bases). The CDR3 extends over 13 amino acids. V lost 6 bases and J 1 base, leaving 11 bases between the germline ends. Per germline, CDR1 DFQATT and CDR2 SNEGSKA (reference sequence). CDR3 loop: CSAPARGTDTQYF. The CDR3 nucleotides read TGCAGTGCCCCGGCCAGGGGCACAGATACGCAGTATTTT.

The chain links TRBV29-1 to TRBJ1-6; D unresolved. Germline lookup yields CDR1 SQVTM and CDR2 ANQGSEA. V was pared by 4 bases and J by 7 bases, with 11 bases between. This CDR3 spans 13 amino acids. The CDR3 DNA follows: TGCAGCGTTGCACTGGAGACCAATTCACCCCTCCACTTT. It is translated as CSVALETNSPLHF.

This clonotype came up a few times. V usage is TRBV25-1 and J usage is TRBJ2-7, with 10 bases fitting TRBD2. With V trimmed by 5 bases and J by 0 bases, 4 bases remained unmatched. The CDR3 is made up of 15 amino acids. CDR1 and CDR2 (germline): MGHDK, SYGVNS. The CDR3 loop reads CASSSGTSVSYEQYF. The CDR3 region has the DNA TGTGCCAGCAGTTCAGGGACTAGCGTCTCCTACGAGCAGTACTTC.

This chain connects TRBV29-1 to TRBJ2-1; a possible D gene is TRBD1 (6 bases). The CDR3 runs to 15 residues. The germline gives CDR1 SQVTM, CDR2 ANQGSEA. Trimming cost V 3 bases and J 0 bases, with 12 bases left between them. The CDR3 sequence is CSVETGLSSYNEQFF. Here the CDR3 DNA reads TGCAGCGTTGAGACAGGCCTGAGCTCCTACAATGAGCAGTTCTTC.

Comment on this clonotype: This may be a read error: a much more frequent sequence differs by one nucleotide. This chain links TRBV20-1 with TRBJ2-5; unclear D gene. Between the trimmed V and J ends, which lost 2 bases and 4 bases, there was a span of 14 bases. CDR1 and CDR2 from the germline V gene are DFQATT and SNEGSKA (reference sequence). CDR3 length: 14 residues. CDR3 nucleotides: TGCAGTGCTAGAAAGGTCGGTAGCTCAGAGACCCAGTACTTC. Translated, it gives CSARKVGSSETQYF.

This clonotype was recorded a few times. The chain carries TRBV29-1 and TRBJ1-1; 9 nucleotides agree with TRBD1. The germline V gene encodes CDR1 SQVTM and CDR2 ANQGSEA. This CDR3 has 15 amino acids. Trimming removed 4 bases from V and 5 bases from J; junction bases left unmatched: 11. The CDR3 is CSVVGTGLVDTEAFF. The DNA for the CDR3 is TGCAGCGTTGTTGGGACAGGGCTGGTGGATACTGAAGCTTTCTTT.

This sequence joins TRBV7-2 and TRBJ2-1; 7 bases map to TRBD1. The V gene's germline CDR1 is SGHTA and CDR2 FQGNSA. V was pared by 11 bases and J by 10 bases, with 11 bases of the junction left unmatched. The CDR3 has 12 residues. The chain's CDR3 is CASSGTVYEQFF. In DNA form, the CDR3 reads TGTGCCTCAAGTGGGACAGTTTACGAGCAGTTCTTC. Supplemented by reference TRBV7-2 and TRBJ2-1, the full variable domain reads GAGVSQSPSNKVTEKGKDVELRCDPISGHTALYWYRQSLGQGLEFLIYFQGNSAPDKSGLPSDRFSAERTGGSVSTLTIQRTQQEDSAVYLCASSGTVYEQFFGPGTRLTVL.

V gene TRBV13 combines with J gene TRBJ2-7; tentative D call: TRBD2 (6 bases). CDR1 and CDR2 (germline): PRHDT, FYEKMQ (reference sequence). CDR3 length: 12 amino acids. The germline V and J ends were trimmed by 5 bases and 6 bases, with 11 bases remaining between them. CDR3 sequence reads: CASSNGLSEQYF. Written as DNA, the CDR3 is TGTGCCAGCAGCAACGGACTAAGCGAGCAGTACTTC.

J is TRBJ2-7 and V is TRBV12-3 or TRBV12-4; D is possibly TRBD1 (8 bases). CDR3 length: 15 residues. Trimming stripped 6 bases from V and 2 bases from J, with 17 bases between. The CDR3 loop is CASSPRTGRAYEQYF. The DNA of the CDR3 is TGTGCCAGCAGCCCAAGGACAGGGAGGGCCTACGAGCAGTACTTC.

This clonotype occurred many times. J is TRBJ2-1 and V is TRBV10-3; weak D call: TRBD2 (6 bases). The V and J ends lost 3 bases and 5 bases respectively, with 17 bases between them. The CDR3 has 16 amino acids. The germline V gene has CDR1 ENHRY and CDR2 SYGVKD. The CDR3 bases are TGTGCCATCAGTGACCATTCGGGCGGGGAAGACAATGAGCAGTTCTTC. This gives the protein CAISDHSGGEDNEQFF.

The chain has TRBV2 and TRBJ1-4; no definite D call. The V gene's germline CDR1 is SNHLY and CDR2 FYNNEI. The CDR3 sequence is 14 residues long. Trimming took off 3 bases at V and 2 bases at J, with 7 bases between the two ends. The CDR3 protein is CASSEYRTNEKLFF. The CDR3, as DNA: TGTGCCAGCAGTGAGTACCGGACTAATGAAAAACTGTTTTTT. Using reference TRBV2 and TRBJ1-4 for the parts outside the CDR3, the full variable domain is EPEVTQTPSHQVTQMGQEVILRCVPISNHLYFYWYRQILGQKVEFLVSFYNNEISEKSEIFDDQFSVERPDGSNFTLKIRSTKLEDSAMYFCASSEYRTNEKLFFGSGTQLSVL.

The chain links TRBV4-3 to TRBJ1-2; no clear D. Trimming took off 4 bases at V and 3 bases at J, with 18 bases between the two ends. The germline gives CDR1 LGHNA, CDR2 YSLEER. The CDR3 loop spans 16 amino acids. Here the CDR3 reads CASSPRPWERDYGYTF. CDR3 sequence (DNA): TGCGCCAGCAGCCCCAGGCCATGGGAGAGGGACTATGGCTACACCTTC.

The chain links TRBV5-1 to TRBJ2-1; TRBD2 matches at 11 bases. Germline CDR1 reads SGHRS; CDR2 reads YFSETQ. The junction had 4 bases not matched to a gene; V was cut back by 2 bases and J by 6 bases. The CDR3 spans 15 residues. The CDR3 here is CASSLLAGEPNEQFF. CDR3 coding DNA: TGCGCCAGCAGCTTACTAGCGGGAGAACCCAATGAGCAGTTCTTC.

The CDR3 spells CAIRPAGTPYEQYF. CDR3 in DNA: TGTGCCATCCGGCCAGCGGGGACCCCCTACGAGCAGTACTTC. This rearrangement joins TRBV10-3 to TRBJ2-7; 7 bases are shared with TRBD2. Trimming at V came to 8 bases and at J to 2 bases, leaving 9 bases not matched to a gene. The germline V gene has CDR1 ENHRY and CDR2 SYGVKD. The CDR3 loop spans 14 amino acids.

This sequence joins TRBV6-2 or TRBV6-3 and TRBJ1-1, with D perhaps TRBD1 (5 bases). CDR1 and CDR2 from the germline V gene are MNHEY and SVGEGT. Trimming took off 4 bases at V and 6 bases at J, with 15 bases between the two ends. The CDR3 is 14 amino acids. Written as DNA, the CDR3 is TGTGCCAGCAGTTTCCAACGAGTGGGGGCTGAAGCTTTCTTT. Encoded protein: CASSFQRVGAEAFF.

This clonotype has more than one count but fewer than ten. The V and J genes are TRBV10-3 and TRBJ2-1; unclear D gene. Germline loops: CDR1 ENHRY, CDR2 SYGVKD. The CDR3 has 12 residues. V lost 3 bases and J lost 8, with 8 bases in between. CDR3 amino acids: CAISERSDEQFF. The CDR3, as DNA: TGTGCCATCAGTGAACGCAGCGATGAGCAGTTCTTC.

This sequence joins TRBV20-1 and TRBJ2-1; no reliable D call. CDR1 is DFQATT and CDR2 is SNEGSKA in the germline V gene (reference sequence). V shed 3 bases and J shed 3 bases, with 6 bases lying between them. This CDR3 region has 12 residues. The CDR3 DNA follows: TGCAGTGCTAGGCCTAGCTACAATGAGCAGTTCTTC. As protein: CSARPSYNEQFF.

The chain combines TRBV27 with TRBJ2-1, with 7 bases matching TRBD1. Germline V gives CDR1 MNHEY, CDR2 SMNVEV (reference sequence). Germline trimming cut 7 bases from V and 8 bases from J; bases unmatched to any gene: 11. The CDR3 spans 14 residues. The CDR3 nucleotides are TGTGCCAGCACCACTGGGACAGTCATCGATGAGCAGTTCTTC. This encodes CASTTGTVIDEQFF.

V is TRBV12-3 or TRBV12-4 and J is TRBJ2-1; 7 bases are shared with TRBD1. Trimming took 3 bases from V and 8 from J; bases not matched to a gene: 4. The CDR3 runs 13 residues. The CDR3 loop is CASSLTGWDEQFF. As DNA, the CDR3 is TGTGCCAGCAGTTTGACAGGGTGGGATGAGCAGTTCTTC.

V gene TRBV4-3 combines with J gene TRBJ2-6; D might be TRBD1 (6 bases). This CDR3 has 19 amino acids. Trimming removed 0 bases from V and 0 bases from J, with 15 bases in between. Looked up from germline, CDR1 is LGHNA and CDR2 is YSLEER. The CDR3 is CASSQDLRGQTSGANVLTF. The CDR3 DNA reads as TGCGCCAGCAGCCAAGATCTCCGCGGACAGACCTCTGGGGCCAACGTCCTGACTTTC.

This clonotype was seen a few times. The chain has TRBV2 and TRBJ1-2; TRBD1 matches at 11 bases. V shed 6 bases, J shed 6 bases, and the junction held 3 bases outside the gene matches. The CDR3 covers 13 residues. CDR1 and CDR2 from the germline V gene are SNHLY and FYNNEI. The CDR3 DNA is TGTGCCAGCAGAGGACAGGGGGCCGATGGCTACACCTTC. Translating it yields CASRGQGADGYTF. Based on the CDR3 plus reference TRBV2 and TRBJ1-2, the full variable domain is EPEVTQTPSHQVTQMGQEVILRCVPISNHLYFYWYRQILGQKVEFLVSFYNNEISEKSEIFDDQFSVERPDGSNFTLKIRSTKLEDSAMYFCASRGQGADGYTFGSGTRLTVV.

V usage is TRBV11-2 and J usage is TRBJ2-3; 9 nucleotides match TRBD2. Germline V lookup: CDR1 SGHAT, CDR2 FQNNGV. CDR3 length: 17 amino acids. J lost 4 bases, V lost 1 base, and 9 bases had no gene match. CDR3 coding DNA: TGTGCCAGCAGCTTAGTAGGTAGCGGGAGTCTCCCAGATACGCAGTATTTT. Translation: CASSLVGSGSLPDTQYF.

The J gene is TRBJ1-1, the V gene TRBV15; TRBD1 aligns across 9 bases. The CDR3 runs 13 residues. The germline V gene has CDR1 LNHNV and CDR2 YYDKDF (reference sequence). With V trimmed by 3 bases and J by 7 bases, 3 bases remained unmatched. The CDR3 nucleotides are TGTGCCACCAGCAGGGACAGGGGAGGTGAAGCTTTCTTT. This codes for CATSRDRGGEAFF.

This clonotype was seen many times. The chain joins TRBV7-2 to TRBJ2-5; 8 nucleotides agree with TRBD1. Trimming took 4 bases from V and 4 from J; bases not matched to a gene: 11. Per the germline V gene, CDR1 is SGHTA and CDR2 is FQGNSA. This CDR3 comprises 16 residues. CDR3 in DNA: TGTGCCAGCAGCTCTATTACAGGGGGTTGGGGAGAGACCCAGTACTTC. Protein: CASSSITGGWGETQYF. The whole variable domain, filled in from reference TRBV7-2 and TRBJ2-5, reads GAGVSQSPSNKVTEKGKDVELRCDPISGHTALYWYRQSLGQGLEFLIYFQGNSAPDKSGLPSDRFSAERTGGSVSTLTIQRTQQEDSAVYLCASSSITGGWGETQYFGPGTRLLVL.

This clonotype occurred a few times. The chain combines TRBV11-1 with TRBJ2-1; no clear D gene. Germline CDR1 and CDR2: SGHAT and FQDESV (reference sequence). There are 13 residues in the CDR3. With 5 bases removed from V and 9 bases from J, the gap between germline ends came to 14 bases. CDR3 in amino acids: CASSQDRPGEQFF. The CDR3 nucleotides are TGTGCCAGCAGCCAGGACCGCCCCGGTGAGCAGTTCTTC. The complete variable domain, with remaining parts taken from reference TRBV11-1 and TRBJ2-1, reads EAEVAQSPRYKITEKSQAVAFWCDPISGHATLYWYRQILGQGPELLVQFQDESVVDDSQLPKDRFSAERLKGVDSTLKIQPAELGDSAMYLCASSQDRPGEQFFGPGTRLTVL.

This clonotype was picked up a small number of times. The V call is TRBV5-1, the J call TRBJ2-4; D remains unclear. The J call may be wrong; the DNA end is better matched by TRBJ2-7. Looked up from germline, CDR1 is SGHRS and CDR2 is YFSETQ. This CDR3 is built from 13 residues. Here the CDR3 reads CASSLGAPGEQYF. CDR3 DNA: TGCGCCAGCAGCTTGGGCGCGCCCGGCGAGCAGTACTTC.

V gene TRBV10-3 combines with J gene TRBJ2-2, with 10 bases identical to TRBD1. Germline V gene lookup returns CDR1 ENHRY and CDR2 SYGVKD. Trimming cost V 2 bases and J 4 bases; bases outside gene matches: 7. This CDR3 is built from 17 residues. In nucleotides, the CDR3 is TGTGCCATCAGTGAGACCACCGGGACAGGGGTCACCGGGGAGCTGTTTTTT. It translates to CAISETTGTGVTGELFF.